The 20 T cell receptor beta chains given below trace back to one sample, sequenced in a study of patients and donors after allogeneic stem cell transplantation. TCRdb fed the RT-PCR reads into MiXCR, producing one record per CDR3 protein. Of roughly 880,000 distinct CDR3 sequences listed, around 17% are singletons. Sequencing was done on a sample of blood, either unsorted or a sorted T cell fraction (not recorded which). These receptors originate from a human donor who was either an allogeneic HSCT recipient or a stem cell or donor lymphocyte infusion donor (not recorded which). It is not recorded whose cells these are; they may come from a transplant donor.

This clonotype was detected a few times. This chain joins TRBV30 and TRBJ1-2; D not certain. Germline-derived CDR1 and CDR2 are GTSNPN and SVGIG (reference sequence). V lost 4 bases, J lost 3 bases, and 12 bases lay in between. CDR3 length equals 13 residues. The CDR3 sequence: CAWIWTDHYGYTF. CDR3 coding DNA: TGTGCCTGGATCTGGACGGACCACTATGGCTACACCTTC.

This clonotype was detected a few times. The CDR3 here is CASSYRASGGARDTQYF. The CDR3 nucleotides are TGTGCCAGCAGTTACCGGGCTAGCGGGGGGGCCAGAGATACGCAGTATTTT. V usage is TRBV6-2 or TRBV6-3 and J usage is TRBJ2-3; 12 bases match TRBD2. V was pared by 2 bases and J by 5 bases, with 8 bases of the junction left unmatched. Germline V gene lookup returns CDR1 MNHEY and CDR2 SVGEGT. CDR3 length: 17 residues.

The chain combines TRBV20-1 with TRBJ2-7, with 7 bases that match TRBD2. CDR3 length: 15 amino acids. V shed 1 base, J shed 2 bases, and the junction held 8 bases outside the gene matches. CDR1 DFQATT and CDR2 SNEGSKA come from the germline V gene (reference sequence). CDR3 DNA sequence: TGCAGTGCTAGAGGATCGGCTAGCGGCACCTACGAGCAGTACTTC. It is translated as CSARGSASGTYEQYF.

CDR3 nucleotide sequence: TGTGCCAGCAGCCTTTGGGTCGTAGCGGATAGCACAGATACGCAGTATTTT. Encoded protein: CASSLWVVADSTDTQYF. The chain couples TRBV3-1 to TRBJ2-3; D perhaps matches TRBD2 (6 bases). The CDR3 extends over 17 amino acids. Germline values: CDR1 LGHDT, CDR2 YNNKEL (reference sequence). V dropped 4 bases and J dropped 0 bases, with 17 bases sitting between them.

The chain joins TRBV20-1 to TRBJ1-6, with D perhaps TRBD1 (5 bases). The CDR3 sequence is 15 residues long. V lost 0 bases, J lost 9 bases, and 15 bases lay in between. Per germline, CDR1 DFQATT and CDR2 SNEGSKA (reference sequence). This chain's CDR3 is CSARDKGTGISPLHF. The CDR3 DNA follows: TGCAGTGCTAGAGATAAAGGGACGGGGATTTCACCCCTCCACTTT.

This clonotype was counted only a few times. This chain links TRBV4-3 with TRBJ2-7; TRBD1 is a possible D gene (6 bases). The CDR3 runs to 15 residues. Trimming removed 0 bases from V and 4 bases from J, with 13 bases in between. Germline values: CDR1 LGHNA, CDR2 YSLEER. The CDR3 DNA reads TGCGCCAGCAGCCAAGATCTAGGGGGTGTTTACGAGCAGTACTTC. Protein: CASSQDLGGVYEQYF.

The J gene is TRBJ2-1, the V gene TRBV4-1; TRBD2 matches 10 bases. Losses at the gene ends were 3 bases for V and 6 bases for J; bases not matched to a gene: 8. The CDR3 loop spans 16 amino acids. From germline, CDR1 is MGHRA and CDR2 YSYEKL. This chain's CDR3 is CASSQETSGVSNEQFF. The CDR3 nucleotides are TGCGCCAGCAGCCAGGAAACTAGCGGGGTAAGCAATGAGCAGTTCTTC.

The J gene is TRBJ2-5, the V gene TRBV2; D call uncertain. The CDR3 has 15 residues. Trimming removed 1 base at V and 2 bases at J, with 11 bases between. Germline V CDR1 and CDR2: SNHLY, FYNNEI. CDR3 coding DNA: TGTGCCAGCAGTGAAGAGTGGACCAATCAAGAGACCCAGTACTTC. It is translated as CASSEEWTNQETQYF. Based on the CDR3 plus reference TRBV2 and TRBJ2-5, the full variable domain is EPEVTQTPSHQVTQMGQEVILRCVPISNHLYFYWYRQILGQKVEFLVSFYNNEISEKSEIFDDQFSVERPDGSNFTLKIRSTKLEDSAMYFCASSEEWTNQETQYFGPGTRLLVL.

This sequence joins TRBV6-5 and TRBJ2-1; 7 nucleotides match TRBD2. The CDR3 is 15 amino acids. Germline V gives CDR1 MNHEY, CDR2 SVGAGI. V shed 0 bases, J shed 9 bases, and the junction held 8 bases outside the gene matches. The CDR3 here is CASSYSWGGISEQFF. DNA for the CDR3: TGTGCCAGCAGTTACTCCTGGGGGGGAATCAGTGAGCAGTTCTTC.

This chain uses TRBV5-1 with TRBJ2-3; D remains unclear. The ends were cut back, 7 bases at V and 1 base at J, with 19 bases in the middle. This CDR3 is built from 16 residues. Germline loops: CDR1 SGHRS, CDR2 YFSETQ. The CDR3 loop reads CASQLRPSDRTDTQYF. CDR3 nucleotide sequence: TGCGCCAGCCAACTTAGGCCCAGCGACCGCACAGATACGCAGTATTTT.

In DNA, the CDR3 is TGTGCCATCAGGGGACAGGGAGAATTCTACGAGCAGTACTTC. It is translated as CAIRGQGEFYEQYF. The genes are TRBV10-3 and TRBJ2-7; 9 nucleotides match TRBD1. V lost 6 bases, J lost 3 bases, and 6 bases stayed unmatched. The CDR3 totals 14 residues. From germline, CDR1 is ENHRY and CDR2 SYGVKD.

The genes are TRBV7-2 and TRBJ2-1; D not certain. Deletions cut 1 base from V and 4 bases from J, with 11 bases between. The CDR3 totals 15 residues. Germline V gene lookup returns CDR1 SGHTA and CDR2 FQGNSA. The CDR3 loop reads CASSLVEDVYNEQFF. The DNA for the CDR3 is TGTGCCAGCAGCTTAGTCGAGGACGTATACAATGAGCAGTTCTTC.

CDR3 bases: TGTGCCAGCAGAAGAAGCGATCGAAGCACAGATACGCAGTATTTT. Translated: CASRRSDRSTDTQYF. The chain joins TRBV6-1 to TRBJ2-3; no definite D call. This CDR3 has 15 residues. The V and J ends lost 6 bases and 0 bases respectively, with 13 bases between them. CDR1 and CDR2 (germline): MNHNS, SASEGT.

The gene calls are TRBV6-2 or TRBV6-3 and TRBJ2-1; D is uncertain. CDR3 length equals 15 residues. The germline V and J ends were trimmed by 3 bases and 5 bases, with 14 bases remaining between them. Germline V CDR1 and CDR2: MNHEY, SVGEGT. As DNA, the CDR3 is TGTGCCAGCAGTTATATGGCCTTGCAGAACAATGAGCAGTTCTTC. Translating it yields CASSYMALQNNEQFF.

V usage is TRBV3-1 and J usage is TRBJ2-3; 7 nucleotides line up with TRBD1. CDR1 is LGHDT, CDR2 YNNKEL, per germline (reference sequence). The CDR3 sequence is 15 residues long. The V gene end was trimmed by 3 bases and the J gene end by 4 bases; junction bases not matched to a gene: 7. The DNA for the CDR3 is TGTGCCAGCAGCCACCGGGACAGAGGTTCAGATACGCAGTATTTT. This sequence encodes CASSHRDRGSDTQYF.

This clonotype has only a few counts. The gene calls are TRBV19 and TRBJ2-1; a possible D gene is TRBD2 (5 bases). The CDR3 length is 15 residues. CDR1 and CDR2 (germline): LNHDA, SQIVND (reference sequence). V was cut by 7 bases and J by 8 bases, with 21 bases left in between. The CDR3 DNA reads TGTGCCAGTACCGTTCTGGCCTCCGCGGGCCATGAGCAGTTCTTC. It specifies CASTVLASAGHEQFF.

V usage is TRBV9 and J usage is TRBJ1-6; D might be TRBD1 (6 bases). Trimming shortened V by 1 base and J by 7 bases, and 12 bases separated the two germline ends. The CDR3 is 15 residues long. CDR1 SGDLS and CDR2 YYNGEE come from the germline V gene. The CDR3 DNA is TGTGCCAGCAGCGTAATCAGGGGTAGGAATTCACCCCTCCACTTT. It translates to CASSVIRGRNSPLHF.

This clonotype was recorded at least ten times. The CDR3 sequence is CASRTETGAAVFNEQFF. CDR3 coding DNA: TGTGCCAGCAGGACAGAAACAGGGGCCGCAGTCTTCAATGAGCAGTTCTTC. V gene TRBV12-3 or TRBV12-4 combines with J gene TRBJ2-1; 7 nucleotides agree with TRBD1. After removal of 6 bases from V and 6 bases from J, the junction contained 17 bases not matched to a gene. CDR3 size: 17 residues.

This sequence joins TRBV6-4 and TRBJ1-1; unclear D gene. V was pared by 4 bases and J by 2 bases, with 11 bases between. CDR1 is MRHNA and CDR2 is SNTAGT in the germline V gene. This CDR3 spans 14 amino acids. DNA of the CDR3: TGTGCCAGCAGTGCGGACGAGGATAACACTGAAGCTTTCTTT. Encoded protein: CASSADEDNTEAFF.

This clonotype was seen a few times. This chain uses TRBV5-6 with TRBJ2-7; 7 nucleotides line up with TRBD1. Germline V gene data show CDR1 as SGHDT and CDR2 as YYEEEE. After removal of 2 bases from V and 0 bases from J, the junction contained 5 bases not matched to a gene. CDR3 length: 15 residues. CDR3 DNA: TGTGCCAGCAGCTTCGACAGGGCTTTCTCCTACGAGCAGTACTTC. This encodes CASSFDRAFSYEQYF.